This T cell receptor beta chain was retrieved from a study of T cell responses to AZD1222 COVID-19 vaccine. The CDR3 length is 18 residues. The germline CDR1 and CDR2 sequences are LNHDA and SQIVND (reference sequence). V dropped 7 bases and J dropped 3; count of bases not matched to a gene: 18. On this clone: Its antigen remains unidentified.

TCRdb's copy holds only in-frame clones and misses some; the assay was immunoSEQ multiplex PCR. The sample includes 90,000 to 120,000 clones, 87% seen only once; the top ten take 3.5% to 5%. Notes on the study in general: The study sampled repertoires only after the peak T cell response. In the spike-specific TCR repertoire, nearly half reportedly target unmutated variant regions.

The TCR comes from an adult in good health. The chain uses TRBV19 and TRBJ1-2; 9 bases line up with TRBD1. The specimen comprised peripheral blood, sampled on day 0 of AZD1222 vaccination. For the CDR3, the DNA is TGTGCCAGTACCCCAACAGGGGGCTCGGCCCTATTCCACTATGGCTACACCTTC. Protein sequence: CASTPTGGSALFHYGYTF.